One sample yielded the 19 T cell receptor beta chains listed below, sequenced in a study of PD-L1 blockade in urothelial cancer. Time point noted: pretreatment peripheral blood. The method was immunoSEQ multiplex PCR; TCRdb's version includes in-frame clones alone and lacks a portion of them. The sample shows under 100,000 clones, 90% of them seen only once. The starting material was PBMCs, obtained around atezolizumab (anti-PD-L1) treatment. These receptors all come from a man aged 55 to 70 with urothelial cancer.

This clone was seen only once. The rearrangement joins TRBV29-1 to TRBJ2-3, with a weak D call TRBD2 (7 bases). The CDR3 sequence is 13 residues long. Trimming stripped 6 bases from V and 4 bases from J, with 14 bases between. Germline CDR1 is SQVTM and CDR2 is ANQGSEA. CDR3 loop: CSVRRGGPDTQYF. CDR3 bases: TGCAGCGTCAGAAGGGGGGGCCCAGATACGCAGTATTTT.

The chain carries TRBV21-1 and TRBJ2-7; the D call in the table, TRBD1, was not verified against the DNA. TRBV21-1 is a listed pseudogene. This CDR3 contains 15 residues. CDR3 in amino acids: CASRQCGGQKNEQYF. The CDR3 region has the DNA TGTGCCAGCAGGCAATGTGGGGGACAGAAGAACGAGCAGTACTTC.

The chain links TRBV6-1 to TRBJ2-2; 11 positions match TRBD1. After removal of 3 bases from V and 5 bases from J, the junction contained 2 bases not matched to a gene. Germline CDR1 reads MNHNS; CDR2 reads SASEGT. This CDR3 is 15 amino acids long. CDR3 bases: TGTGCCAGCAGTGAGGGACAGGGGGGTACCGGGGAGCTGTTTTTT. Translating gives CASSEGQGGTGELFF.

The DNA for the CDR3 is TGTGAGGGGGCACGAGATACGCAGTATTTT. Its translation is CEGARDTQYF. This chain connects TRBV5-3 to TRBJ2-3; TRBD1 matches 7 bases. Being an ORF, TRBV5-3 has a function that is uncertain. CDR3 size: 10 residues.

CDR3 sequence (DNA): TGTGCCAGCTCACCACGACTAGCGGGGGTCGCAGTCGATATTAAAGAGACCCAGTACTTC. This sequence encodes CASSPRLAGVAVDIKETQYF. V gene TRBV18 combines with J gene TRBJ2-5; TRBD2 matches 12 bases. V lost 1 base and J lost 3; bases outside the gene matches: 15. This CDR3 comprises 20 residues. From germline, CDR1 is KGHSH and CDR2 LQKENI.

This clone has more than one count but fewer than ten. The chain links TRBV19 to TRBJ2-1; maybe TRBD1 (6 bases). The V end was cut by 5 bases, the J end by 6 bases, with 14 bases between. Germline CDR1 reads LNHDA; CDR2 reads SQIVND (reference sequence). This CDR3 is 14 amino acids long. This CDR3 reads CASSQGTLGNEQFF. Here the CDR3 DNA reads TGTGCCAGTAGTCAGGGGACACTAGGCAATGAGCAGTTCTTC. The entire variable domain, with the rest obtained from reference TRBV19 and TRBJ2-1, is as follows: DGGITQSPKYLFRKEGQNVTLSCEQNLNHDAMYWYRQDPGQGLRLIYYSQIVNDFQKGDIAEGYSVSREKKESFPLTVTSAQKNPTAFYLCASSQGTLGNEQFFGPGTRLTVL.

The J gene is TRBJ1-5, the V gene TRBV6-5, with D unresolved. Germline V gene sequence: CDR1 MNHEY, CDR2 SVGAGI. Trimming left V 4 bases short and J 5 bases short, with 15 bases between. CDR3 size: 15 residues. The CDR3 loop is CASSSSRGWDQPQHF. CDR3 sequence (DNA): TGTGCCAGCAGTTCCTCCCGAGGGTGGGATCAGCCCCAGCATTTT.

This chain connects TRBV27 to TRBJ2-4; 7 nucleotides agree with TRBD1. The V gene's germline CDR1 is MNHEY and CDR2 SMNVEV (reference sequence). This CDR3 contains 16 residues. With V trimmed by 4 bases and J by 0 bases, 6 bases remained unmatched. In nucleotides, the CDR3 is TGTGCCAGCAGTTCTGAAAGGGGGCTAGCCAAAAACATTCAGTACTTC. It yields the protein CASSSERGLAKNIQYF.

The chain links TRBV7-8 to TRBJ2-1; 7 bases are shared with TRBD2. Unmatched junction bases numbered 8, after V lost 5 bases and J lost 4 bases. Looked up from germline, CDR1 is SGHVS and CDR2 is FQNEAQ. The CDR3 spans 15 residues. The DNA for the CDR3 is TGTGCCAGCAGCGTATCTGGCGGGGGATACAATGAGCAGTTCTTC. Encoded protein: CASSVSGGGYNEQFF.

In DNA form, the CDR3 reads TGTGCCAGTAGTAGGCGGCTCCATGAGCAGTTCTTC. Translation gives CASSRRLHEQFF. The genes are TRBV19 and TRBJ2-1; D uncertain. CDR1 LNHDA and CDR2 SQIVND come from the germline V gene (reference sequence). The CDR3 has 12 residues. V was pared by 4 bases and J by 8 bases, with 9 bases between.

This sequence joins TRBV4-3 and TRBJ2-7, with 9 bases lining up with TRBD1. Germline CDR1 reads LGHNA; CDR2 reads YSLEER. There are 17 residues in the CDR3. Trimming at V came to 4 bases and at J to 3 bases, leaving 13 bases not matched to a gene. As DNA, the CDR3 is TGCGCCAGCAGCCCCAGACAAGCGGGACAGGGCAACTACGAGCAGTACTTC. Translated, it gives CASSPRQAGQGNYEQYF.

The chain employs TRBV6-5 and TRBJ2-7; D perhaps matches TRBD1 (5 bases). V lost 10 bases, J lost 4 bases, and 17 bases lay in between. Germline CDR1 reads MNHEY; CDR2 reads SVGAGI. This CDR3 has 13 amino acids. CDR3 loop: CATQTLGAYEQYF. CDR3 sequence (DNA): TGTGCCACCCAGACCTTAGGGGCTTACGAGCAGTACTTC.

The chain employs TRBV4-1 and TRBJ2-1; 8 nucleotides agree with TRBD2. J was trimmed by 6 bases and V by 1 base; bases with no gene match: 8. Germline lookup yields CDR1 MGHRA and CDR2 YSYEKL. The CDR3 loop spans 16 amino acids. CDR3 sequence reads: CASSQVRLAGRNEQFF. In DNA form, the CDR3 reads TGCGCCAGCAGCCAAGTGCGTCTAGCGGGCCGCAATGAGCAGTTCTTC.

CDR3 in amino acids: CASSESIGGGTDTQYF. The CDR3 DNA reads as TGCGCCAGCAGTGAGTCGATCGGGGGGGGCACAGATACGCAGTATTTT. V is TRBV10-1 and J is TRBJ2-3; 8 bases are shared with TRBD2. Germline V CDR1 and CDR2: WNHNN, SYGVQD (reference sequence). Trimming cost V 0 bases and J 1 base; bases outside gene matches: 3. The CDR3 has 16 residues.

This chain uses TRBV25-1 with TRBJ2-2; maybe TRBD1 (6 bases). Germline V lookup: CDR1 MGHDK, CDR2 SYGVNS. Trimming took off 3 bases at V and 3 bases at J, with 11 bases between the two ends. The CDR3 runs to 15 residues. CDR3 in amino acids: CASSDAGAYTGELFF. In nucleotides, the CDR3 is TGTGCCAGCAGTGATGCAGGGGCGTACACCGGGGAGCTGTTTTTT.

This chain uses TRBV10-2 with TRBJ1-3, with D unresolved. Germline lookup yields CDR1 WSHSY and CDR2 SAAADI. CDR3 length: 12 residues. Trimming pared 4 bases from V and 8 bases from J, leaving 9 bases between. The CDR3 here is CASSGVLDTIYF. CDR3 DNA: TGCGCCAGCAGTGGAGTGTTGGACACCATATATTTT.

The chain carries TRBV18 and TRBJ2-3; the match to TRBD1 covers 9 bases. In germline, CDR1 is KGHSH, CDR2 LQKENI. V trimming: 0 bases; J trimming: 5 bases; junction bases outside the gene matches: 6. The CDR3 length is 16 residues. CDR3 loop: CASSPPGQGLKDTQYF. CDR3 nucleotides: TGTGCCAGCTCACCACCGGGACAGGGTCTTAAAGATACGCAGTATTTT.

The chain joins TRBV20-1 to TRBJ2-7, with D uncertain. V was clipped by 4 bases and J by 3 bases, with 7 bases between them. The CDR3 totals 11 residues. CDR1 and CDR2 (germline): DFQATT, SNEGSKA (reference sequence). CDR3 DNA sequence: TGCAGTGCTAAAACTCACTACGAGCAGTACTTC. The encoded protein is CSAKTHYEQYF.

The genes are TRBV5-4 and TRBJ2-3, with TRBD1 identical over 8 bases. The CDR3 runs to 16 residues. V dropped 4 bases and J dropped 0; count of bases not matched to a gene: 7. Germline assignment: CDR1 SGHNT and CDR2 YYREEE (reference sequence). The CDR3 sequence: CASSTGTGLSTDTQYF. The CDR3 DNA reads TGTGCCAGCAGCACCGGGACAGGCCTAAGCACAGATACGCAGTATTTT.